Detailed here is one T cell receptor beta chain. Its antigen is still unknown. No much larger clone exists at a distance of one base, and base qualities are not known. V is pared back by 3 bases and J by 4 bases, with 12 bases lying between the germline termini. As encoded in the germline V gene, CDR1 is SGDLS while CDR2 is YYNGEE. The CDR3 measures 14 amino acids from cysteine to phenylalanine. The read is trimmed to its CDR3 DNA, 42 bases read in frame from base 1. This entry comes from a study of T cell changes during pregnancy in multiple sclerosis (dated by TCRdb to about 2019). Turning to the overall study: The study examined how the T cell repertoire changed over the course of pregnancy in women with multiple sclerosis.

Preparation of the library involved the immunoSEQ multiplex PCR assay. In TCRdb, the immuneACCESS table is reduced to in-frame sequences with V and J assigned. These tables do not hold every clone; where another copy was compared, an unresolved V gene accounts for under half, and the others remain unexplained. The sample contains roughly 46,000 clones, almost 95% of them found a single time. About 4.5% of the sample comes from the top ten. The chain was built from TRBV9 and TRBJ2-3, with TRBD2 as a weak D call on 7 bases. The material was CD8+ T cells from peripheral blood mononuclear cells, obtained in the first trimester of pregnancy. The clonotype was recovered from a female donor with multiple sclerosis, enrolled in a pregnancy study. The CDR3 here reads CASSGSGGPDTQYF. In nucleotide form, the sequence is TGTGCCAGCAGCGGGTCCGGGGGGCCAGATACGCAGTATTTT.